A selection of T cell receptor beta chains follows, all from one sample in a study of blood T cell repertoires in COVID-19. Data came from immunoSEQ multiplex PCR; TCRdb stores just in-frame clones and leaves some out. The sample yields some 300,000 clones, 88% seen once. Sequenced input: PBMCs or T cells enriched from blood (not recorded which). The receptors come from an older woman in a cohort exposed to, infected with or recovered from COVID-19 (not recorded which). CDR3s include the opening cysteine and the closing phenylalanine or tryptophan.

j_gene,v_gene,CDR3aa
TRBJ2-1,TRBV7-9,CASSRDYIYNEQFF
TRBJ2-7,TRBV4-1,CASSQRLWTSSEQYF
TRBJ1-6,TRBV5-8,CASSRDRGGNSPLHF
TRBJ1-5,TRBV11-2,CASSLAGGQFSNQPQHF
TRBJ2-3,TRBV5-4,CASSRTPTGIDTQYF
TRBJ2-7,TRBV15,CATSRDSYYEQYF
TRBJ2-7,TRBV28,CVASGSSYEQYF
TRBJ2-1,TRBV3-1/TRBV3-2,CASSLRTSVANEQFF
TRBJ2-3,TRBV9,CASSGRDTQYF
TRBJ1-1,TRBV27,CASSLSAGYTEAFF
TRBJ1-1,TRBV2,CASSDLDRENTEAFF
TRBJ1-2,TRBV6-6,CAGTRQGTNYGYTF
TRBJ2-1,TRBV5-1,CASSLVLADYNEQFF
TRBJ1-1,TRBV30,CAWSRQGYTEAFF
TRBJ2-2,TRBV7-3,CASSLLGLDNTGELFF
TRBJ1-3,TRBV5-1,CASSLIPGSGNTIYF
TRBJ2-3,TRBV16,CASSPRDRISKGTDTQYF
TRBJ2-1,TRBV3-1/TRBV3-2,CASSWASGRANEQFF
TRBJ2-5,TRBV11-2,CASSLGGGQQETQYF
TRBJ2-1,TRBV25-1,CASTEAHRAEQFF
TRBJ1-2,TRBV28,CASSPGQVLGYGYTF
TRBJ2-6,TRBV29-1,CSVPGGSGANVLTF
TRBJ2-5,TRBV5-1,CASSLEGVQETQYF
TRBJ2-7,TRBV2,CASSEGSWGRPYEQYF
TRBJ2-7,TRBV5-1,CASSFGQGAREQYF
TRBJ1-2,TRBV5-4,CASSLDRGTGGYTF
TRBJ1-5,TRBV7-8,CASSLQDSNQPQHF
TRBJ2-2,TRBV2,CASSGSGGGTGELFF
TRBJ2-1,TRBV28,CASSPSGSTRNEQFF
TRBJ1-6,TRBV6-5,CASSYPNSPLHF
TRBJ1-1,TRBV19,CASSIRGGSTEAFF
TRBJ1-1,TRBV7-8,CASTSDSSLMNTEAFF
TRBJ1-1,TRBV3-1/TRBV3-2,CASSQGGPPRPHTEAFF
TRBJ2-1,TRBV7-2,CASSQSGRDDNEQFF
TRBJ2-7,TRBV5-1,CASSHGDRPSYEQYF
TRBJ2-2,TRBV7-6,CASSLGETGELFF
TRBJ1-1,TRBV18,CASSLGLPRPSFF
TRBJ2-3,TRBV30,CAWRNRGATDTQYF
TRBJ1-5,TRBV7-2,CASSPRTGTNQPQHF
TRBJ1-2,TRBV18,CASSPGQGYGYTF
TRBJ2-7,TRBV24-1,CATSDTGTLSYEQYF